Described below is a single TCR beta chain sequence and its context. Antigen: not known. An end of the junction does not agree with germline; a read error may underlie this. Generated by immunoSEQ multiplex PCR, the TCRdb table keeps only in-frame clones and is missing some. The sample contains under 45,000 clones, roughly 91% of which appear only once. CD4+ or CD8+ T cells were sorted as naive CD45RA+ or memory CD45RO+. This sample was included in a study of regulatory dendritic cells for organ transplantation. General study results and limits: Of resting T cell subsets, memory CD8+ had the most alloreactive clonotypes. Naive T cells showed high diversity, memory cells less, memory CD8+ least. Alloreactive memory CD8+ T cell pools varied considerably between individuals.

CDR3 size: 14 residues. The V gene's germline CDR1 is SSHAT and CDR2 FNYEAQ (reference sequence). Sequenced input: naive CD4+ T cells from blood. Subset denoted: CD45RA+ naive T cells. The receptor was derived from a human donor in good health. The chain carries TRBV7-7 and TRBJ2-5; 9 nucleotides line up with TRBD1. The CDR3 sequence: CASSPTGQGETQYF. The CDR3 DNA reads as TGTGCTAGCAGCCCCACGGGACAGGGAGAGACCCAGTACTTC.